Below, 12 T cell receptor beta chains from the same sample are listed, as sequenced in a study of molecular identifiers for immune sequencing clone quantification. TCRdb re-called the PCR reads through MiXCR, storing one row per CDR3 protein. Here the sample spans 65,000 or so distinct CDR3 sequences, 15% to 20% being singletons. Specimen: naive CD8+ T cells from blood, with Jurkat cell RNA spiked in. Subset denoted: FACS-sorted CD8+CD4-CCR7+CD45RA+ naive T cells. Every receptor here comes from a human donor in good health. Some libraries in this study had Jurkat cell RNA spiked in.

This clonotype was observed many times. CDR3 nucleotides: TGTGCCAGCAGCCCACTCATAGCGGGAGCGGGAAACAATGAGCAGTTCTTC. This encodes CASSPLIAGAGNNEQFF. The chain couples TRBV7-6 to TRBJ2-1; TRBD2 matches 9 bases. The CDR3 sequence is 17 residues long. The ends lost 5 bases at V and 5 bases at J; junction bases unmatched: 13. Looked up from germline, CDR1 is SGHVS and CDR2 is FNYEAQ. Together with reference TRBV7-6 and TRBJ2-1, the CDR3 gives the full variable domain: GAGVSQSPRYKVTKRGQDVALRCDPISGHVSLYWYRQALGQGPEFLTYFNYEAQQDKSGLPNDRFSAERPEGSISTLTIQRTEQRDSAMYRCASSPLIAGAGNNEQFFGPGTRLTVL.

The chain uses TRBV28 and TRBJ2-5, with 7 bases lining up with TRBD1. Germline CDR1 is MDHEN and CDR2 is SYDVKM. This CDR3 has 13 amino acids. Trimming cost V 5 bases and J 2 bases; bases outside gene matches: 2. In nucleotides, the CDR3 is TGTGCCAGCAGTAGGGGGCTTCAAGAGACCCAGTACTTC. Amino acids: CASSRGLQETQYF.

Worth noting for this clonotype: Being one base from a much bigger clone, this may be a read error. This rearrangement joins TRBV20-1 to TRBJ2-6; tentatively, D is TRBD1 (5 bases). Per germline, CDR1 DFQATT and CDR2 SNEGSKA (reference sequence). The CDR3 covers 14 residues. CDR3 region: CSARVPSGANILTF. In DNA, the CDR3 is TGCAGTGCAAGAGTGCCCTCTGGGGCCAACATCCTGACTTTC.

This clonotype was seen ten or more times. The gene calls are TRBV4-3 and TRBJ2-1; 8 bases are shared with TRBD2. The junction had 0 bases not matched to a gene; V was cut back by 0 bases and J by 2 bases. CDR3 size: 15 residues. CDR1 and CDR2 (germline): LGHNA, YSLEER. The CDR3 sequence: CASSQDSGTYNEQFF. CDR3 sequence (DNA): TGCGCCAGCAGCCAAGATAGCGGGACCTACAATGAGCAGTTCTTC.

This clonotype was detected a few times. The rearrangement links TRBV13 to TRBJ2-1, with TRBD2 matching 13 bases. The V and J ends lost 5 bases and 7 bases, in that order; junction bases with no gene match: 8. This CDR3 is built from 16 residues. Germline lookup yields CDR1 PRHDT and CDR2 FYEKMQ (reference sequence). CDR3 nucleotides: TGTGCCAGCAGCCCAAGGACTAGCGGGAGTCCAAATGAGCAGTTCTTC. It yields the protein CASSPRTSGSPNEQFF.

This clonotype was detected many times. The chain employs TRBV29-1 and TRBJ1-1; maybe TRBD1 (5 bases). Germline V gene lookup returns CDR1 SQVTM and CDR2 ANQGSEA. V dropped 5 bases and J dropped 0 bases, with 10 bases sitting between them. This CDR3 spans 13 amino acids. CDR3 sequence reads: CSVSGPLNTEAFF. In DNA, the CDR3 is TGCAGCGTTTCGGGACCGCTGAACACTGAAGCTTTCTTT. The variable domain in full, completed from reference TRBV29-1 and TRBJ1-1, reads SAVISQKPSRDICQRGTSLTIQCQVDSQVTMMFWYRQQPGQSLTLIATANQGSEATYESGFVIDKFPISRPNLTFSTLTVSNMSPEDSSIYLCSVSGPLNTEAFFGQGTRLTVV.

This clonotype was detected a few times. V gene TRBV30 combines with J gene TRBJ2-2; no definite D call. CDR1 GTSNPN and CDR2 SVGIG come from the germline V gene (reference sequence). The CDR3 length is 12 residues. V was pared by 0 bases and J by 6 bases, with 5 bases between. The CDR3 sequence is CAWSVGPGELFF. The CDR3 DNA sequence: TGTGCCTGGAGTGTAGGACCCGGGGAGCTGTTTTTT.

This clonotype was seen many times. CDR3 protein: CASSLVAQYQETQYF. The CDR3 DNA follows: TGTGCCAGCAGCTTAGTCGCCCAGTACCAAGAGACCCAGTACTTC. The chain uses TRBV7-6 and TRBJ2-5; D is uncertain. Trimming pared 1 base from V and 0 bases from J, leaving 9 bases between. The CDR3 is 15 residues long. The germline V gene has CDR1 SGHVS and CDR2 FNYEAQ.

The J gene is TRBJ2-3, the V gene TRBV11-2; weak D call: TRBD1 (6 bases). Germline CDR1 is SGHAT and CDR2 is FQNNGV. Trimming removed 4 bases from V and 0 bases from J, with 14 bases in between. The CDR3 has 16 residues. CDR3 sequence: CASSYRQGSSTDTQYF. DNA for the CDR3: TGTGCCAGCAGCTACCGGCAGGGGTCTAGCACAGATACGCAGTATTTT.

The sample holds many counts of this clonotype. CDR3: CASSQDPKGGNEQFF. The DNA for the CDR3 is TGCGCCAGCAGCCAAGACCCGAAGGGGGGCAATGAGCAGTTCTTC. The V gene is TRBV4-3, the J gene TRBJ2-1, with D possibly being TRBD1 or TRBD2 (6 bases each). There are 15 residues in the CDR3. CDR1 is LGHNA and CDR2 is YSLEER in the germline V gene. V lost 0 bases and J lost 6, with 12 bases in between.

Ten or more counts support this clonotype. The V and J genes are TRBV19 and TRBJ1-2; D not certain. Germline V gives CDR1 LNHDA, CDR2 SQIVND (reference sequence). The CDR3 covers 13 residues. Trimming removed 1 base at V and 0 bases at J, with 3 bases between. In DNA form, the CDR3 reads TGTGCCAGTAGTATAGCAGCTAACTATGGCTACACCTTC. This encodes CASSIAANYGYTF.

This clonotype was seen at least ten times. The genes are TRBV6-5 and TRBJ2-1; 10 positions match TRBD1. J was trimmed by 9 bases and V by 4 bases; bases with no gene match: 9. This CDR3 has 15 residues. Germline assignment: CDR1 MNHEY and CDR2 SVGAGI. CDR3 region: CASSWGQGTQSEQFF. The CDR3 bases are TGTGCCAGCAGTTGGGGACAGGGGACCCAGAGTGAGCAGTTCTTC.